The TCR beta chain described here comes from a study of vaccination effects on CD4 cells after COVID-19. The overall study: Post-vaccine sampling took place a median of 72 days after the second dose.

The study's findings and limits: Late post-vaccination, clones induced by infection and those induced by vaccine underwent marked clonal contraction.

The data were produced by immunoSEQ multiplex PCR, yet TCRdb's version contains in-frame clones alone and is incomplete. In the table there are about 66,000 clones, around 70% of which are singletons. Scientists isolated CD4+ T cells after an approximately 10-day culture period ended. Each participant received a vaccine that was either BNT162b2 or mRNA-1273, given as two doses. Germline assignment: CDR1 SGHDT and CDR2 YYEEEE. Unmatched junction bases numbered 11, after V lost 4 bases and J lost 6 bases. The CDR3 covers 15 residues. Regarding this clone: What it binds is not known.

Source: CD4+ T cells from PBMCs cultured without peptide, taken after COVID-19 vaccination. This chain connects TRBV5-6 to TRBJ1-2; TRBD1 aligns across 8 bases. The sequence was collected from a human donor who received a COVID-19 vaccine. The CDR3 spells CASSPRSGTGHGYTF. In DNA, the CDR3 is TGTGCCAGCAGCCCAAGGTCCGGGACAGGTCATGGCTACACCTTC.